This TCR beta chain appears in the sequencing data of a study of control samples from healthy donors and cancer patients (dated by TCRdb to between 2020 and 2021). Library prep was done by the immunoSEQ multiplex PCR assay. The clones in this table, taken by TCRdb from immuneACCESS, are in-frame only. Not every clone is retained; where verified, under half of the shortfall comes from an unresolved V gene, and the cause of the rest is unknown. Recorded for this sample are approximately 150,000 clones; just over 85% of them occurred a single time. Clones ranked in the top ten supply more than 1.5% of the sample. CDR1 and CDR2 (SEHNR, FQNEAQ) derive from the germline V gene (reference sequence). V lost 2 bases and J lost 0 bases; the stretch between them is 12 bases long. Including cysteine and phenylalanine, the CDR3 has 16 amino acids. This entry keeps only the CDR3 DNA: 48 bases, framed from base 1.

This clone is a singleton in its sample. The specificity of this receptor is unknown. Base qualities were left out, and no much larger clone turns up one base away. Sequences were obtained from blood. The clonotype originates from a man younger than 30 in good health. Recombination connected TRBV7-9 to TRBJ2-3; the D gene remains uncertain. The sequence in DNA is TGTGCCAGCAGCTTAAATAGCCAGGTTAGCACAGATACGCAGTATTTT. Its protein reads: CASSLNSQVSTDTQYF.